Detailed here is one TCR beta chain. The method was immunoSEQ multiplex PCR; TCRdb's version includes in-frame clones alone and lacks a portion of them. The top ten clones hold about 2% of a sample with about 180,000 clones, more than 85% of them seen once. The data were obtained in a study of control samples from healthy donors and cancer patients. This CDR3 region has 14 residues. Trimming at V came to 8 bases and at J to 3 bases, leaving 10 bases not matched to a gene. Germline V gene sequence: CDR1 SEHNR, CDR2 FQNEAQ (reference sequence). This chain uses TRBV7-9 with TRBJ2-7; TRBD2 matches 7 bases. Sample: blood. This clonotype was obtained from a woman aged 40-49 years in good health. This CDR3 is CASGVGAGFYEQYF. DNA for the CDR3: TGTGCCAGCGGGGTTGGAGCGGGGTTCTACGAGCAGTACTTC.